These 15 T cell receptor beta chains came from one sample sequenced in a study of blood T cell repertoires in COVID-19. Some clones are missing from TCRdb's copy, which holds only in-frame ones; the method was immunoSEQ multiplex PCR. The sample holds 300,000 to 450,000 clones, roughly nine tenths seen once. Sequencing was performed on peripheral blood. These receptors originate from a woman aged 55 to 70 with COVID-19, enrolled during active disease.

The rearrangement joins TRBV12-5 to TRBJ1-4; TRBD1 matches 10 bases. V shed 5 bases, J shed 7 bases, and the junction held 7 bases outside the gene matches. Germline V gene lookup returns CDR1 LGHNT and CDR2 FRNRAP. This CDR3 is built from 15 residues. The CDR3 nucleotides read TGTGCTAGTGGTCCTGACAGGGGGCGAGTTGAAAAACTGTTTTTT. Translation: CASGPDRGRVEKLFF.

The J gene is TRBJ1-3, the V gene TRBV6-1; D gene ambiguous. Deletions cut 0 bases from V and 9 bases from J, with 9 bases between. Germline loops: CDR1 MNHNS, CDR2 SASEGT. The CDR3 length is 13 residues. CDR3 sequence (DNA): TGTGCCAGCAGTGAAGCGGCTCAAATCACCATATATTTT. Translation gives CASSEAAQITIYF.

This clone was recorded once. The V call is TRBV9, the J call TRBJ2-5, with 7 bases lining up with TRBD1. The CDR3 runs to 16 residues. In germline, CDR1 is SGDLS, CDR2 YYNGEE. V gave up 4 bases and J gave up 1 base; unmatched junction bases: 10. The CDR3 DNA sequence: TGTGCCAGCAGCCCCCGACAGGGTAATCTCCAAGAGACCCAGTACTTC. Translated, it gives CASSPRQGNLQETQYF. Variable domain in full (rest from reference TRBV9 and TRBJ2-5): DSGVTQTPKHLITATGQRVTLRCSPRSGDLSVYWYQQSLDQGLQFLIQYYNGEERAKGNILERFSAQQFPDLHSELNLSSLELGDSALYFCASSPRQGNLQETQYFGPGTRLLVL.

DNA for the CDR3: TGTGCCAGCAGCTTACGAGAAAGGAGCTCCTATAATTCACCCCTCCACTTT. The encoded protein is CASSLRERSSYNSPLHF. V usage is TRBV7-9 and J usage is TRBJ1-6; D remains ambiguous. Trimming stripped 2 bases from V and 0 bases from J, with 11 bases between. The germline V gene encodes CDR1 SEHNR and CDR2 FQNEAQ (reference sequence). The CDR3 runs 17 residues.

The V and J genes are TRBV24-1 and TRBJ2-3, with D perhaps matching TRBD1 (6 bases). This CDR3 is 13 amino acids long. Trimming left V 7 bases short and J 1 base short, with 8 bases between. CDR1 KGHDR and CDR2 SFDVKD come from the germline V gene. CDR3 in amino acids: CATRDSGTDTQYF. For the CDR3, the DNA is TGTGCCACCAGGGACAGTGGCACAGATACGCAGTATTTT.

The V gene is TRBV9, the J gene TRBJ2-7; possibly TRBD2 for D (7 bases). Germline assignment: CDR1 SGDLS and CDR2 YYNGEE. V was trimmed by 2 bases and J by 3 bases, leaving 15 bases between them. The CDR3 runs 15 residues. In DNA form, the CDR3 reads TGTGCCAGCAGCGTCGCGGGGGCCGGAAGCTACGAGCAGTACTTC. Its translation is CASSVAGAGSYEQYF.

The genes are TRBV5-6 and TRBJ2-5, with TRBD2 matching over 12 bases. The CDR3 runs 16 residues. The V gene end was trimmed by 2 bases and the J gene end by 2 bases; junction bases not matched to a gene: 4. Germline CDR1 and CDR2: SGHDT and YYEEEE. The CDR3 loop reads CASSFSSGGGQETQYF. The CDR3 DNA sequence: TGTGCCAGCAGCTTTTCTAGCGGGGGGGGGCAAGAGACCCAGTACTTC.

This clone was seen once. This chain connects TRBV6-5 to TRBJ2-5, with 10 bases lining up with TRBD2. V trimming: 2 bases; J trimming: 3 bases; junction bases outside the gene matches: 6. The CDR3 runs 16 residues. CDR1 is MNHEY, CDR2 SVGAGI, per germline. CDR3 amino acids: CASSYPALAGEETQYF. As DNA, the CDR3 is TGTGCCAGCAGTTACCCCGCCCTAGCGGGGGAAGAGACCCAGTACTTC.

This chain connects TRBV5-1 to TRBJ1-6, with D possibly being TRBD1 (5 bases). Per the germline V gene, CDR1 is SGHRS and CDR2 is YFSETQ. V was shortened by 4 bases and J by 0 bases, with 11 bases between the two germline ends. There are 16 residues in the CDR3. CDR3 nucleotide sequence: TGCGCCAGCAGCCCGGAGGGGAGCTCCTATAATTCACCCCTCCACTTT. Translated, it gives CASSPEGSSYNSPLHF.

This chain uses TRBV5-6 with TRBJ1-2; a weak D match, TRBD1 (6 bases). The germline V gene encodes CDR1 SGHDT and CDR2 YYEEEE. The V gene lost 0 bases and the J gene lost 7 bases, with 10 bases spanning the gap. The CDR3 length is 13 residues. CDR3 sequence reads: CASSLDRAVGYTF. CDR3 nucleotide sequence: TGTGCCAGCAGCTTGGACAGGGCAGTTGGCTACACCTTC.

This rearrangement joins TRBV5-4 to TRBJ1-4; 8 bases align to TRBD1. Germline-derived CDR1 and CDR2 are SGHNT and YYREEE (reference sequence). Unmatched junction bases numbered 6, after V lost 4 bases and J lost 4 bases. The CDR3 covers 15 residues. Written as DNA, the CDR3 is TGTGCCAGCAGCCCTTCGGGACAGGTTAATGAAAAACTGTTTTTT. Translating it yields CASSPSGQVNEKLFF.

The CDR3 loop reads CASRQGENTEAFF. Here the CDR3 DNA reads TGCGCCAGCAGACAGGGAGAGAACACTGAAGCTTTCTTT. J is TRBJ1-1 and V is TRBV5-1; tentative D call: TRBD1 (6 bases). V was cut by 5 bases and J by 1 base, with 9 bases left in between. CDR1 and CDR2 from the germline V gene are SGHRS and YFSETQ. CDR3 length: 13 amino acids.

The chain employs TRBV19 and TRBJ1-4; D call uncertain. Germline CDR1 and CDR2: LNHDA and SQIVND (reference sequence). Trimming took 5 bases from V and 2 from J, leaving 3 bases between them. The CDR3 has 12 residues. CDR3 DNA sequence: TGTGCCAGTAGTGGCACTAATGAAAAACTGTTTTTT. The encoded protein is CASSGTNEKLFF.

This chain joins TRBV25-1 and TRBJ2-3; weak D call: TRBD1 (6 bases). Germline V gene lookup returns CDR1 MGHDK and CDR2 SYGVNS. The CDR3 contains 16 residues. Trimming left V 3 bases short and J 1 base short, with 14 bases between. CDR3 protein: CASSDHTGKGTDTQYF. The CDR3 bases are TGTGCCAGCAGTGATCATACAGGGAAAGGCACAGATACGCAGTATTTT.

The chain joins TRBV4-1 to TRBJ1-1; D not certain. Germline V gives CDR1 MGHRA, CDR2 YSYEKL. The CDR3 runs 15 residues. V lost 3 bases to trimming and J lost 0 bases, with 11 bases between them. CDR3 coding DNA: TGCGCCAGCAGCCAGACTCAGAGAGTGAACACTGAAGCTTTCTTT. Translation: CASSQTQRVNTEAFF.